The text below deals with one TCR beta chain. Antigen: not known. The germline V gene encodes CDR1 SGHAT and CDR2 FQNNGV. The CDR3 is 13 amino acids. V was clipped by 4 bases and J by 4 bases; unmatched bases: 2. Primers: 60 Vbeta forward and 13 Jbeta reverse. Libraries were prepared by immunoSEQ multiplex PCR; TCRdb keeps only in-frame clonotypes and omits some of them. The sample has 110,000 to 150,000 clones, 55% to 85% seen once. These data are taken from a study of cytomegalovirus exposure and HLA in healthy donors. Whole-study findings and limits: Cytomegalovirus status, reportedly, was diagnosed with high specificity and sensitivity by the classifier. The number of N-insertions in an Asian-associated ancestry cluster was reportedly below the roughly 670-donor mean in a later analysis.

The chain is built from TRBV11-2 and TRBJ2-5; 8 positions agree with TRBD1. This sequence was found in a man aged 35 to 55 in good health and CMV-seronegative. The sample consisted of PBMCs. Here the CDR3 reads CASSSDRGETQYF. CDR3 nucleotides: TGTGCCAGCAGCTCTGACAGGGGAGAGACCCAGTACTTC.